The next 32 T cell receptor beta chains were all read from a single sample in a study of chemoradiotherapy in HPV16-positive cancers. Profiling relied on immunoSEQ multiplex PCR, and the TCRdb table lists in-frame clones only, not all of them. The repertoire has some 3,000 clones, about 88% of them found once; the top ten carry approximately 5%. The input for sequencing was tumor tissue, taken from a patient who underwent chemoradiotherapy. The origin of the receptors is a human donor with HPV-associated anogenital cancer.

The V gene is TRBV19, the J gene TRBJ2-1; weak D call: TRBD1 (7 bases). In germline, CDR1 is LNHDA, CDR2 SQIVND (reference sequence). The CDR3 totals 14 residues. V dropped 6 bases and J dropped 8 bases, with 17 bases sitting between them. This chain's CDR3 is CASRWLGGGDEQFF. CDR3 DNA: TGTGCCAGTAGGTGGTTAGGAGGGGGCGATGAGCAGTTCTTC.

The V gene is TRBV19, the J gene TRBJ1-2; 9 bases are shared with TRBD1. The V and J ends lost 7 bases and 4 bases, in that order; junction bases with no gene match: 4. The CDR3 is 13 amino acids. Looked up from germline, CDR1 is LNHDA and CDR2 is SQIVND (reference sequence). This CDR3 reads CASIQQGAYGYTF. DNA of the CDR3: TGTGCCAGTATTCAACAGGGGGCCTATGGCTACACCTTC. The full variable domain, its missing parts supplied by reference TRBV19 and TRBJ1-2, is DGGITQSPKYLFRKEGQNVTLSCEQNLNHDAMYWYRQDPGQGLRLIYYSQIVNDFQKGDIAEGYSVSREKKESFPLTVTSAQKNPTAFYLCASIQQGAYGYTFGSGTRLTVV.

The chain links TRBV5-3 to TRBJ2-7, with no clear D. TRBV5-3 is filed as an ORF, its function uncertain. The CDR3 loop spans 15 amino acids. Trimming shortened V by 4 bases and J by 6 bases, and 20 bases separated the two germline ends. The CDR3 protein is CARSPAVLPLREQYF. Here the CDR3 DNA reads TGTGCCAGAAGCCCCGCCGTCCTCCCCCTCCGCGAGCAGTACTTC.

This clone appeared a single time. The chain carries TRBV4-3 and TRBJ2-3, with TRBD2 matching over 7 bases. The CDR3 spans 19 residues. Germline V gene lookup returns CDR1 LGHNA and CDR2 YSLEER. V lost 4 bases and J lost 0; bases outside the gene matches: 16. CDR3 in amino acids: CASSPEAPSGPLSTDTQYF. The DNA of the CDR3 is TGCGCCAGCAGCCCTGAAGCTCCTAGCGGTCCTCTTAGCACAGATACGCAGTATTTT.

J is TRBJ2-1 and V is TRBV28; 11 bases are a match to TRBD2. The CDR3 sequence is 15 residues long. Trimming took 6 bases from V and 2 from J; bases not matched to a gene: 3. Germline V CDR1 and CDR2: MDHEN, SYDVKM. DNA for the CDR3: TGTGCCAGCAGCCCGGGACTAGCGGCCTACAATGAGCAGTTCTTC. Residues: CASSPGLAAYNEQFF.

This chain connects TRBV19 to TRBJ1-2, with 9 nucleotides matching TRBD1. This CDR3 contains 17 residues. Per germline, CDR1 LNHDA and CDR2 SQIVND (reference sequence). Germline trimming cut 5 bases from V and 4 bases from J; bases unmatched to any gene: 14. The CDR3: CASSPRPTGGTFYGYTF. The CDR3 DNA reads TGTGCCAGTAGTCCCCGGCCTACAGGGGGCACTTTCTATGGCTACACCTTC.

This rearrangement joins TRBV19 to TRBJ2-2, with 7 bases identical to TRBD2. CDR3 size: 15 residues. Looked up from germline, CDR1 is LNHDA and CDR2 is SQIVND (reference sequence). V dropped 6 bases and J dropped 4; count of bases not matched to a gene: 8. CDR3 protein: CASRTVAGATGELFF. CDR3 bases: TGTGCCAGTAGGACAGTGGCGGGAGCCACCGGGGAGCTGTTTTTT.

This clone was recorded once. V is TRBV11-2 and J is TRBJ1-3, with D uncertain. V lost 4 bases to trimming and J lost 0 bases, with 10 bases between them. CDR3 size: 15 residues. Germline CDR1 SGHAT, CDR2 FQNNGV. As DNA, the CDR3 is TGTGCCAGCAGCTCCTTTAGTGGCTCTGGAAACACCATATATTTT. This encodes CASSSFSGSGNTIYF.

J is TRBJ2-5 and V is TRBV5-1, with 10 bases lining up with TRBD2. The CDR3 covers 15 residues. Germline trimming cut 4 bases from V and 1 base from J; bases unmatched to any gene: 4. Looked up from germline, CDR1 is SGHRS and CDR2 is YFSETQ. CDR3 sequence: CASSVSGRAQETQYF. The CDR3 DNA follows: TGCGCCAGCAGCGTGAGCGGGAGGGCCCAAGAGACCCAGTACTTC.

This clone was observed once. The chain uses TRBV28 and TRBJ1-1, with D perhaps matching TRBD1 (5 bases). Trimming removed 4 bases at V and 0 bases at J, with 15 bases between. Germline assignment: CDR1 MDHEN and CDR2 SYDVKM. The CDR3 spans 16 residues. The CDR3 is CASSSPTGLLNTEAFF. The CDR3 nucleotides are TGTGCCAGCAGTTCCCCGACGGGACTCCTGAACACTGAAGCTTTCTTT. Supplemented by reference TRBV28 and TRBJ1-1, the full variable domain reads DVKVTQSSRYLVKRTGEKVFLECVQDMDHENMFWYRQDPGLGLRLIYFSYDVKMKEKGDIPEGYSVSREKKERFSLILESASTNQTSMYLCASSSPTGLLNTEAFFGQGTRLTVV.

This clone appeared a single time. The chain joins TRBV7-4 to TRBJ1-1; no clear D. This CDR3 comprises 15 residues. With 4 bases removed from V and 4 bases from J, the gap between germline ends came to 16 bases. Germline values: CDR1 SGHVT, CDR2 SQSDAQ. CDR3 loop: CASSSDWGVSTEAFF. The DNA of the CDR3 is TGTGCCAGCAGCTCGGACTGGGGTGTGTCCACTGAAGCTTTCTTT.

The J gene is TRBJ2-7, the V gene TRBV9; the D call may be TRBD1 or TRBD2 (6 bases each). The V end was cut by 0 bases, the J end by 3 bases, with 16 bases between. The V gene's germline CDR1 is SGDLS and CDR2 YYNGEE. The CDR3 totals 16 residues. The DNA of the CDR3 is TGTGCCAGCAGCGTAGGGCCAGGGGCGGGGAACTACGAGCAGTACTTC. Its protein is CASSVGPGAGNYEQYF.

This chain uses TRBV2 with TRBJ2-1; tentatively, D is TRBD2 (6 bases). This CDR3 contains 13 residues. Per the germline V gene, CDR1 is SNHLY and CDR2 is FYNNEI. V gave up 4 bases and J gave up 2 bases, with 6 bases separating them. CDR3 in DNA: TGTGCCAGCAGTGCTAGCGCCTACAATGAGCAGTTCTTC. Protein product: CASSASAYNEQFF.

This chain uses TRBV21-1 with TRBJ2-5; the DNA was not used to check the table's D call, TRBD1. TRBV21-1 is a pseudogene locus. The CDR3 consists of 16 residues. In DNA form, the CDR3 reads TGTGCCAGCAGCGTGGGGTGGAGGGGGCTGCAAGAGACCCAGTACTTC. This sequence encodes CASSVGWRGLQETQYF.

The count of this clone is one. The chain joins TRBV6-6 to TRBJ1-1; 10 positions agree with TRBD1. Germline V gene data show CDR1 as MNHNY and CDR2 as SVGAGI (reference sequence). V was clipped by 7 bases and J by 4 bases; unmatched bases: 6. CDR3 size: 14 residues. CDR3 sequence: CASTWTGGSTEAFF. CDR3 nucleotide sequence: TGTGCCAGCACCTGGACAGGGGGAAGCACTGAAGCTTTCTTT.

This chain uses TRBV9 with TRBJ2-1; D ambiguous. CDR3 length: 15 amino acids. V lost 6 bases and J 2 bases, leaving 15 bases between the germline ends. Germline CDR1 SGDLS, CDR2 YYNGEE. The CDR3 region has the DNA TGTGCCAGCAACCCCCTGGGTGTCCCCTACAATGAGCAGTTCTTC. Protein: CASNPLGVPYNEQFF.

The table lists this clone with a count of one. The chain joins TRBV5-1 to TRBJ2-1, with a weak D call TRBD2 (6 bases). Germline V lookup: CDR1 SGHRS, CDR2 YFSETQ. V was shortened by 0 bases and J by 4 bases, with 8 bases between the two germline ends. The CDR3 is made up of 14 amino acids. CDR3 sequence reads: CASSLAGAYNEQFF. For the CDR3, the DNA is TGCGCCAGCAGCTTGGCGGGAGCTTACAATGAGCAGTTCTTC.

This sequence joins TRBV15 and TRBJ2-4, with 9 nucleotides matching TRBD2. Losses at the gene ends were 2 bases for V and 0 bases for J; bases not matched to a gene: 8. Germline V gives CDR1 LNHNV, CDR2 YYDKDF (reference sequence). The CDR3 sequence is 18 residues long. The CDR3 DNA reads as TGTGCCACCAGCAGAAAAACTAGCGGGCAGAGAGCCAAAAACATTCAGTACTTC. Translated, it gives CATSRKTSGQRAKNIQYF. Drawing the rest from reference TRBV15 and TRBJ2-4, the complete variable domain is DAMVIQNPRYQVTQFGKPVTLSCSQTLNHNVMYWYQQKSSQAPKLLFHYYDKDFNNEADTPDNFQSRRPNTSFCFLDIRSPGLGDTAMYLCATSRKTSGQRAKNIQYFGAGTRLSVL.

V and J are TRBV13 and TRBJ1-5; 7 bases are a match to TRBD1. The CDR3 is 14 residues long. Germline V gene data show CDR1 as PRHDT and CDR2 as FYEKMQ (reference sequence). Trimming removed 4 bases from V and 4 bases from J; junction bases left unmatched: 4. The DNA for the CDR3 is TGTGCCAGCAGCTCTCACAGGGGTAATCAGCCCCAGCATTTT. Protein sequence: CASSSHRGNQPQHF.

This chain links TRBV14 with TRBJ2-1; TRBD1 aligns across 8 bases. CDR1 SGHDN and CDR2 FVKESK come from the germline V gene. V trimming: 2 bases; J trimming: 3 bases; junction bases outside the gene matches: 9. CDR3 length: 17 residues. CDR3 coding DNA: TGTGCCAGCAGCCAAAAGTCCCGGACAGGGTTCTACAATGAGCAGTTCTTC. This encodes CASSQKSRTGFYNEQFF. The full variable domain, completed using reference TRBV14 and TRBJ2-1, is EAGVTQFPSHSVIEKGQTVTLRCDPISGHDNLYWYRRVMGKEIKFLLHFVKESKQDESGMPNNRFLAERTGGTYSTLKVQPAELEDSGVYFCASSQKSRTGFYNEQFFGPGTRLTVL.

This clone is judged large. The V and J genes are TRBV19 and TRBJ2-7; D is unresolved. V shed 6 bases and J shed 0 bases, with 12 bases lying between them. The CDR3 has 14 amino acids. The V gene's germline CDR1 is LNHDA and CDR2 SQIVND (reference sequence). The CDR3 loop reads CASRWRLGSYEQYF. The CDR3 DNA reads TGTGCCAGTAGGTGGAGACTGGGCTCCTACGAGCAGTACTTC.

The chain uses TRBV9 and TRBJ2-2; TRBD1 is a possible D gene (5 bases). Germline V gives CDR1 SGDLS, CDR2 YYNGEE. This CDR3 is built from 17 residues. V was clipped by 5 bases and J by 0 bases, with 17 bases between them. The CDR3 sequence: CASSYSSDTPNTGELFF. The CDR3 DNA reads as TGTGCCAGCAGTTACTCATCGGACACCCCGAACACCGGGGAGCTGTTTTTT.

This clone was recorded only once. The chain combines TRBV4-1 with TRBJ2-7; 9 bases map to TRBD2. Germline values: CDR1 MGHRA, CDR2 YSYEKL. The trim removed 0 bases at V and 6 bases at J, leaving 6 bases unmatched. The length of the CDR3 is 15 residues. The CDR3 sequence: CASSQEGSGSSEQYF. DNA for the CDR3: TGCGCCAGCAGCCAAGAGGGTAGCGGGAGTTCCGAGCAGTACTTC.

In DNA, the CDR3 is TGTGCCAGCAGCTTGGGTGGTGGGGTCTATGGCTACACCTTC. As protein: CASSLGGGVYGYTF. The J gene is TRBJ1-2, the V gene TRBV11-2; D unclear. The CDR3 is 14 amino acids. V lost 3 bases, J lost 4 bases, and 12 bases lay in between. The germline CDR1 and CDR2 sequences are SGHAT and FQNNGV.

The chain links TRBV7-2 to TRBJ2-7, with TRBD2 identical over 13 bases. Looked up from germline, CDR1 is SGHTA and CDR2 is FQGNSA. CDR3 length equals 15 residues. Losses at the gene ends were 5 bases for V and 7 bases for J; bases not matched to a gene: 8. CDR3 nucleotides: TGTGCCAGCAGCCCGAGGACTAGCGGGAGCGGGGAGCAGTACTTC. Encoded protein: CASSPRTSGSGEQYF.

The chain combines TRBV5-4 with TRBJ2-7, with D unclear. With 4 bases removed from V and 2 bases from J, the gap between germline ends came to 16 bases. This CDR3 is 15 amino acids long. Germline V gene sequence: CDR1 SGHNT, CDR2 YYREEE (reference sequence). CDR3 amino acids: CASSVTWEHPYEQYF. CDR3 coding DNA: TGTGCCAGCAGCGTAACCTGGGAACATCCCTACGAGCAGTACTTC.

This chain's CDR3 is CASSPGTGGYEQYF. The DNA for the CDR3 is TGTGCCAGCAGTCCCGGGACAGGGGGGTACGAGCAGTACTTC. The chain joins TRBV28 to TRBJ2-7, with 11 positions matching TRBD1. Germline V gene sequence: CDR1 MDHEN, CDR2 SYDVKM. The CDR3 covers 14 residues. Trimming cost V 5 bases and J 4 bases; bases outside gene matches: 4.

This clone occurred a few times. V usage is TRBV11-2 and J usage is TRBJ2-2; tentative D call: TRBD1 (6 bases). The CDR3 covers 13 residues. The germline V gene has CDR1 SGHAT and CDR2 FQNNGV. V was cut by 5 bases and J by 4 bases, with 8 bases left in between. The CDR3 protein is CASSPQGTGELFF. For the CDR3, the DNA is TGTGCCAGCAGCCCACAGGGCACCGGGGAGCTGTTTTTT.

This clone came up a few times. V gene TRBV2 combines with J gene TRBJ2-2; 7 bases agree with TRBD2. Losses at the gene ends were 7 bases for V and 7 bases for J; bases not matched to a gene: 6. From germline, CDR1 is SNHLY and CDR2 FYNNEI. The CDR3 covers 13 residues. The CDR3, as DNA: TGTGCCAGCACGAGGGAGGGGTACGGGGAGCTGTTTTTT. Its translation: CASTREGYGELFF.

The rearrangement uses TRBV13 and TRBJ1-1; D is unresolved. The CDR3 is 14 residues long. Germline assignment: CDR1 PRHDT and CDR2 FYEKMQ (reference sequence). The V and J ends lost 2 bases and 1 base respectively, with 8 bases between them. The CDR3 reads CASSLLSGNTEAFF. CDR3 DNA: TGTGCCAGCAGCTTACTATCCGGGAACACTGAAGCTTTCTTT.

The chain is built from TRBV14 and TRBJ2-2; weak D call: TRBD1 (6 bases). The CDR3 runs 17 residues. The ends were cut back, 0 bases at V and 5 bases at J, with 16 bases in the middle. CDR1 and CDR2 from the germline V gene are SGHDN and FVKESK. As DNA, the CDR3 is TGTGCCAGCAGCCAAGATATGGACAGAGCCCGAACCGGGGAGCTGTTTTTT. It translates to CASSQDMDRARTGELFF.

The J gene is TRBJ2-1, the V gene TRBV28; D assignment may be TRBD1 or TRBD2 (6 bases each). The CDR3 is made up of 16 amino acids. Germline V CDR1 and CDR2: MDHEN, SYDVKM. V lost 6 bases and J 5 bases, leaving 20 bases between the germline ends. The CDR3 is CASSPSVGGVHNEQFF. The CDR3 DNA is TGTGCCAGCAGCCCTAGTGTCGGGGGCGTCCACAATGAGCAGTTCTTC.